Listed here are 10 T cell receptor beta chains from one sample, sequenced in a study of CD8+ T cells in alopecia areata. RNA extraction was followed by reverse transcription into cDNA, which acted as the sequencing template. The method was immunoSEQ multiplex PCR; TCRdb's version includes in-frame clones alone and lacks a portion of them. The data show about 200,000 clones, more than 55% seen once. The sequenced sample was CD8+ T cells sorted from blood. The receptor source for this set is a human donor in good health.

V and J are TRBV7-9 and TRBJ1-6; TRBD1 is a possible D gene (6 bases). In germline, CDR1 is SEHNR, CDR2 FQNEAQ (reference sequence). The CDR3 is 17 residues long. Trimming removed 4 bases from V and 5 bases from J, with 18 bases in between. Here the CDR3 reads CASSWPSQGRDNSPLHF. The CDR3 DNA sequence: TGTGCCAGCAGCTGGCCGAGTCAGGGGCGAGATAATTCACCCCTCCACTTT.

The gene calls are TRBV11-1 and TRBJ2-7; D possibly corresponds to TRBD1 (5 bases). Between the trimmed V and J ends, which lost 1 base and 5 bases, there was a span of 12 bases. Germline V lookup: CDR1 SGHAT, CDR2 FQDESV (reference sequence). This CDR3 has 14 amino acids. Here the CDR3 reads CASSLEGAFDEQYF. Written as DNA, the CDR3 is TGTGCCAGCAGCTTAGAAGGGGCCTTTGACGAGCAGTACTTC.

The J gene is TRBJ2-7, the V gene TRBV29-1; D is possibly TRBD2 (5 bases). Trimming left V 3 bases short and J 3 bases short, with 12 bases between. CDR1 SQVTM and CDR2 ANQGSEA come from the germline V gene. The CDR3 covers 13 residues. CDR3 DNA: TGCAGCGTTGAGGCCGGGATTGACTACGAGCAGTACTTC. Amino acids: CSVEAGIDYEQYF.

The chain carries TRBV30 and TRBJ2-1; D is ambiguous. Germline CDR1 is GTSNPN and CDR2 is SVGIG (reference sequence). This CDR3 comprises 14 residues. The V and J ends lost 3 bases and 3 bases respectively, with 12 bases between them. The CDR3 reads CAWRSSPFYNEQFF. DNA of the CDR3: TGTGCCTGGAGGTCCTCCCCCTTCTACAATGAGCAGTTCTTC.

There are a few counts of this clone. The V and J genes are TRBV5-6 and TRBJ2-5, with a weak D call TRBD1 (6 bases). V was pared by 0 bases and J by 3 bases, with 9 bases between. CDR3 length equals 14 residues. Germline V CDR1 and CDR2: SGHDT, YYEEEE. The CDR3 bases are TGTGCCAGCAGCTTGGTCCAGGGGAAAGAGACCCAGTACTTC. It specifies CASSLVQGKETQYF. Complete variable domain (other parts from reference TRBV5-6 and TRBJ2-5): DAGVTQSPTHLIKTRGQQVTLRCSPKSGHDTVSWYQQALGQGPQFIFQYYEEEERQRGNFPDRFSGHQFPNYSSELNVNALLLGDSALYLCASSLVQGKETQYFGPGTRLLVL.

The chain combines TRBV5-6 with TRBJ1-2; no definite D call. Germline V gene sequence: CDR1 SGHDT, CDR2 YYEEEE. V lost 0 bases and J 8 bases, leaving 17 bases between the germline ends. The CDR3 is 15 residues long. The CDR3 spells CASSLAGLGKEGYTF. CDR3 in DNA: TGTGCCAGCAGCTTGGCGGGGTTGGGAAAAGAAGGCTACACCTTC.

V usage is TRBV5-6 and J usage is TRBJ2-7; D perhaps matches TRBD2 (5 bases). This CDR3 is 14 amino acids long. Germline lookup yields CDR1 SGHDT and CDR2 YYEEEE. V was pared by 4 bases and J by 0 bases, with 11 bases between. CDR3 sequence (DNA): TGTGCCAGCAGCGGACGAGGGAGCTCCTACGAGCAGTACTTC. As protein: CASSGRGSSYEQYF.

The chain uses TRBV5-1 and TRBJ2-2, with 7 bases matching TRBD1. V was pared by 3 bases and J by 2 bases, with 4 bases of the junction left unmatched. Germline V gives CDR1 SGHRS, CDR2 YFSETQ. This CDR3 is 15 amino acids long. CDR3: CASSYRQGNTGELFF. The CDR3 nucleotides read TGCGCCAGCAGCTACCGACAGGGAAACACCGGGGAGCTGTTTTTT.

The chain uses TRBV7-8 and TRBJ2-1; 11 bases are shared with TRBD2. V gave up 1 base and J gave up 6 bases; unmatched junction bases: 11. This CDR3 comprises 18 residues. CDR1 is SGHVS, CDR2 FQNEAQ, per germline. CDR3 DNA: TGTGCCAGCAGCTTAGGATCGGTAGCGGGGGGGCTGAGCAATGAGCAGTTCTTC. Its translation: CASSLGSVAGGLSNEQFF.

V and J are TRBV9 and TRBJ1-4; no reliable D call. Germline-derived CDR1 and CDR2 are SGDLS and YYNGEE. There are 15 residues in the CDR3. V lost 0 bases and J 3 bases, leaving 9 bases between the germline ends. The CDR3: CASSVGSSSNEKLFF. The CDR3 DNA is TGTGCCAGCAGCGTAGGGTCCTCCTCTAATGAAAAACTGTTTTTT.